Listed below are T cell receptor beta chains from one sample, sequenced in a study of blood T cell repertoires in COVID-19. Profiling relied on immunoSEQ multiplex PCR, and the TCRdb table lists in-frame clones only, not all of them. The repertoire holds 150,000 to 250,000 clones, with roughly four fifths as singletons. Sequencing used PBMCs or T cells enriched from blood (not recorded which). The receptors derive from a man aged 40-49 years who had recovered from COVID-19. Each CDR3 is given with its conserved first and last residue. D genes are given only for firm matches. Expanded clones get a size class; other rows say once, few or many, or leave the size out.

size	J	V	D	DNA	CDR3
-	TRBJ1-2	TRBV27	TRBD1	TGTGCCAGCAGTTTAATAGGGGACAGAGTCCATGGCTACACCTTC	CASSLIGDRVHGYTF
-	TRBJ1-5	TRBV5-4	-	TGTGCCAGCAGCTTGGGAGGAAGCAATAGCAATCAGCCCCAGCATTTT	CASSLGGSNSNQPQHF
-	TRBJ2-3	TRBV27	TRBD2	TGTGCCAGCGTGGGACTAGCCACAGATACGCAGTATTTT	CASVGLATDTQYF
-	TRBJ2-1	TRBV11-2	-	TGTGCCAGCAGCCGATTCCAGGAAACGAATGGTGAGCAGTTCTTC	CASSRFQETNGEQFF
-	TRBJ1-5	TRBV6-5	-	TGTGCCAGCAGTTACTCGATGGGGGGTCAGCCCCAGCATTTT	CASSYSMGGQPQHF
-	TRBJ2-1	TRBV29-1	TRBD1	TGCAGCGTTGTTGAGACAGGGGTTAACAATGAGCAGTTCTTC	CSVVETGVNNEQFF
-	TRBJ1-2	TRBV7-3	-	TGTGCCAGCAGCTTATACGGAGGGGAGTCATTTGGCTACACCTTC	CASSLYGGESFGYTF
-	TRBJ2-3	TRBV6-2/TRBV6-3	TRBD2	TGTGCCAGCAGTTACCTCGGACTAGCGGGGTACACAGATACGCAGTATTTT	CASSYLGLAGYTDTQYF
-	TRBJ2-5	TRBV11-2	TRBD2	TGTGCCAGCAGCTTTTTACTAGCGGGAGAGACCCAGTACTTC	CASSFLLAGETQYF
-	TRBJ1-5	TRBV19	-	TGTGCCATAGGGCCACTTTCTCGTTCATCAGGGTCCCCCTTCCAGCCCCAGCATTTT	CAIGPLSRSSGSPFQPQHF
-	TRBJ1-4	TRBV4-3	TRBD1	TGCGCCAGCAGCCGGAACAGGGGGGAGACTGGTGAAAAACTGTTTTTT	CASSRNRGETGEKLFF
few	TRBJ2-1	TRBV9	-	TGTGCCAGCAGCGACCGGGACAATGAGCAGTTCTTC	CASSDRDNEQFF
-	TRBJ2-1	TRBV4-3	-	TGCGCCAGCAGCGGCCTCTCCTACAATGAGCAGTTCTTC	CASSGLSYNEQFF
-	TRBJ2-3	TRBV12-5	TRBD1	TGTGCTAGTGGCACGGGACAGCACACAGATACGCAGTATTTT	CASGTGQHTDTQYF
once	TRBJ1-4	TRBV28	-	TGTGCCAGCAGTTCGCTGGGAGGGCGCGGGGATAATGAAAAACTGTTTTTT	CASSSLGGRGDNEKLFF
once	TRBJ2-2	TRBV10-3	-	TGTGCCATATTGGACAGTTTTGGGGGCGGGGAGCTGTTTTTT	CAILDSFGGGELFF
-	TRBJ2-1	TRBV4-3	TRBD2	TGCGCCAGCAGCCAAGGCCGAGCTAGCGGGGGGGTGGACAATGAGCAGTTCTTC	CASSQGRASGGVDNEQFF
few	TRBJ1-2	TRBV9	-	TGTGCCAGCAGCGTTAGAGGACTTGACGGCTACACCTTC	CASSVRGLDGYTF
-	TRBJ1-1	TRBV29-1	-	TGCAGCGTCCAAGGGAGAGGGGGAACTGAAGCTTTCTTT	CSVQGRGGTEAFF
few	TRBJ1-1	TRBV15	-	TGTGCCACCAGCAGAGATAGGGGGGGGAACCCTGAAGCTTTCTTT	CATSRDRGGNPEAFF
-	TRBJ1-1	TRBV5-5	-	TGTGCCAGCAGCCCGCGGACAGAAATAAACACTGAAGCTTTCTTT	CASSPRTEINTEAFF
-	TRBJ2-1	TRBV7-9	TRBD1	TGTGCCAGCAGCCCGGGACAGGGAGCATTCGGCTCCTACAATGAGCAGTTCTTC	CASSPGQGAFGSYNEQFF
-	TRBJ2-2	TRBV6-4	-	TGTGCCAGCAGTGAAGGAGTAGCGTTCACCGGGGAGCTGTTTTTT	CASSEGVAFTGELFF
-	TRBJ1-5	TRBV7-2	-	TGTGCCAGCAGCTTAGTTCAGGGTGAGGACCAGCCCCAGCATTTT	CASSLVQGEDQPQHF
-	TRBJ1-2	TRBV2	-	TGTGCCAGCAGTTTACAGGGTCGGGATGGCTACACCTTC	CASSLQGRDGYTF
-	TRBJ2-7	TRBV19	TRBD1	TGTGCCAGTAGTATGATCTGGGACAGGGCCTACGAGCAGTACTTC	CASSMIWDRAYEQYF
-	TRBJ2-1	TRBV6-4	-	TGTGCCAGCAGTGTATTCCCTAGCATAAATGAGCAGTTCTTC	CASSVFPSINEQFF
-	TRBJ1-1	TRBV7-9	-	TGTGCCAGCAGCCTCCAGGGGCCTAACACTGAAGCTTTCTTT	CASSLQGPNTEAFF
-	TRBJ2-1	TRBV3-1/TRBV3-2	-	TGTGCCAGTCAGGGGGCGGGAGAAAATGAGCAGTTCTTC	CASQGAGENEQFF
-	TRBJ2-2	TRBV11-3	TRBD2	TGTGCCAGCAGCTCCGGACTAGTTGAGGCCGGGGAGCTGTTTTTT	CASSSGLVEAGELFF
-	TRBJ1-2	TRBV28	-	TGTGCCAGCAGTACGGGGTACTATGGCTACACCTTC	CASSTGYYGYTF
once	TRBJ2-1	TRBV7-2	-	TGTGCCAGCTCCCTAGGAGCGGTTAGCTCCTACAATGAGCAGTTCTTC	CASSLGAVSSYNEQFF
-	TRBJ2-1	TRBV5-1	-	TGCGCCAGCAGCTTGGAGCAGGCGGGTTTTGAGCAGTTCTTC	CASSLEQAGFEQFF
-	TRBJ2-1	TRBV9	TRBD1	TGTGCCAGCAGCGCGTTATACAGGGGGAGCGGAGCCTACAATGAGCAGTTCTTC	CASSALYRGSGAYNEQFF
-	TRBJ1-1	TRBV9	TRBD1	TGTGCCAGCAGCGTGGGTTCAGGGGGCTTTTGGACTGAAGCTTTCTTT	CASSVGSGGFWTEAFF
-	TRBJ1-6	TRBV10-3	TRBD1	TGTGCCATCAGCGGGACAGGCCAAGATTCACCCCTCCACTTT	CAISGTGQDSPLHF
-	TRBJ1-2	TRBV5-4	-	TGTGCCAGCCGCTTACAGGGACCCAACTATGGCTACACCTTC	CASRLQGPNYGYTF
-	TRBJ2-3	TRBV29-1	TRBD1	TGCAGCGTAGGTCTTACAGGGGTTGCGACAGATACGCAGTATTTT	CSVGLTGVATDTQYF
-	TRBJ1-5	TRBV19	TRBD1	TGTGCCAGTAGTAGGACAGGTACAAATCAGCCCCAGCATTTT	CASSRTGTNQPQHF
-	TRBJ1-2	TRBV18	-	TGTGCCAGCTCACCCTCTGAGGAGAACTATGGCTACACCTTC	CASSPSEENYGYTF
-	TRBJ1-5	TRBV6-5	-	TGTGCCAGCAGTCTACAGGGAAGCAATCAGCCCCAGCATTTT	CASSLQGSNQPQHF
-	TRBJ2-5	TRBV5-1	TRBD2	TGCGCCAGCAGCTTGGGACTAGCGGGAGGGGAGACCCAGTACTTC	CASSLGLAGGETQYF
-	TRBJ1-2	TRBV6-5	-	TGTGCCAGCCAGTATACCGTGGGGGCCTATGGCTACACCTTC	CASQYTVGAYGYTF
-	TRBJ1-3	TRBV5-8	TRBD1	TGTGCCAGCAGCTCCACAGGGGAATCTGGAAACACCATATATTTT	CASSSTGESGNTIYF
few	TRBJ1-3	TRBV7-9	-	TGTGCCAGCGAGGTGATCTCTGGAAACACCATATATTTT	CASEVISGNTIYF